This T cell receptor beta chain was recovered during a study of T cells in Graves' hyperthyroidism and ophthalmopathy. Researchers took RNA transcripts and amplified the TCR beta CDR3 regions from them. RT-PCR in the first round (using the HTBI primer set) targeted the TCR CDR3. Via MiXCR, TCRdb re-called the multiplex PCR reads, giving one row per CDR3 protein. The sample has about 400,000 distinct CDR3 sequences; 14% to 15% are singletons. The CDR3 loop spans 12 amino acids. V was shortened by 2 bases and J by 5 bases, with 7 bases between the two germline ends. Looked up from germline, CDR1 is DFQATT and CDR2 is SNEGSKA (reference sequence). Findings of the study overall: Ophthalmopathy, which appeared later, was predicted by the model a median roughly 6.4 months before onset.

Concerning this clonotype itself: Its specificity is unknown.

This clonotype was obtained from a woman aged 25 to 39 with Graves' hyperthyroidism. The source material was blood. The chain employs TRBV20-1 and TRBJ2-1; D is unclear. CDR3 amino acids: CSARNRNNEQFF. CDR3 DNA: TGCAGTGCTAGAAACAGAAACAATGAGCAGTTCTTC.